One sample yielded the 8 T cell receptor beta chains listed below, sequenced in a study of monozygotic twins with inflammatory bowel disease. Following a re-call of the 5' RACE reads, TCRdb has one entry per CDR3 protein and lacks DNA. The sample's table shows more than 110,000 distinct CDR3 sequences. The sample comprised blood. Receptors were obtained from a human donor with ulcerative colitis or Crohn's disease, or a healthy co-twin of an affected twin (not recorded which).

The chain employs TRBV3-1 and TRBJ1-1; TCRdb's assignment of TRBD1 cannot be checked, as there is no DNA. This CDR3 spans 15 amino acids. Germline V lookup: CDR1 LGHDT, CDR2 YNNKEL (reference sequence). The CDR3: CASSQTGTGGRGAFF.

V usage is TRBV5-6 and J usage is TRBJ2-3; the D gene TCRdb calls, TRBD2, cannot be checked with no DNA. Germline CDR1 is SGHDT and CDR2 is YYEEEE. The CDR3 extends over 18 amino acids. CDR3 region: CASSFLSATSESTDTQYF.

J is TRBJ2-3 and V is TRBV29-1; TCRdb's assignment of TRBD1 cannot be checked, as there is no DNA. This CDR3 comprises 14 residues. Germline V gene lookup returns CDR1 SQVTM and CDR2 ANQGSEA. This CDR3 reads CGGSGKGSTDTQYF.

The rearrangement joins TRBV7-9 to TRBJ2-3. CDR1 is SEHNR, CDR2 FQNEAQ, per germline (reference sequence). The CDR3 runs 15 residues. The CDR3 loop reads CASSLQVSSTDTQYF.

CDR3 loop: CASSESKTQYF. The V call is TRBV5-1, the J call TRBJ2-5. Germline loops: CDR1 SGHRS, CDR2 YFSETQ. CDR3 length equals 11 residues. The full variable domain, its missing parts supplied by reference TRBV5-1 and TRBJ2-5, is KAGVTQTPRYLIKTRGQQVTLSCSPISGHRSVSWYQQTPGQGLQFLFEYFSETQRNKGNFPGRFSGRQFSNSRSEMNVSTLELGDSALYLCASSESKTQYFGPGTRLLVL.

The J gene is TRBJ1-5, the V gene TRBV24-1; TCRdb picks TRBD1, but there is no DNA to check that call. Germline-derived CDR1 and CDR2 are KGHDR and SFDVKD. The CDR3 loop spans 16 amino acids. The CDR3 loop reads CATSDPRRGLNQPQHF.

V gene TRBV5-6 combines with J gene TRBJ2-6. This CDR3 region has 16 residues. Germline CDR1 is SGHDT and CDR2 is YYEEEE. This chain's CDR3 is CASSPVGVSGANVLTF.

The V call is TRBV5-4, the J call TRBJ2-1; TCRdb gives TRBD2 as the D gene, but with no DNA this cannot be confirmed. The CDR3 totals 15 residues. In germline, CDR1 is SGHNT, CDR2 YYREEE (reference sequence). The CDR3 sequence is CASSSTGRGYNEQFF.